The 20 T cell receptor beta chains below were found in one sample sequenced in a study of T cells of healthy individuals. Each CDR3 protein gets one entry after TCRdb re-called the 5' RACE reads with MiXCR. The sample contains around 80,000 distinct CDR3 sequences, around 5.1% of which appear only once. The source is a female donor in good health.

This clonotype was found many times. This chain connects TRBV11-2 to TRBJ2-4; TRBD2 matches 9 bases. Germline trimming cut 5 bases from V and 0 bases from J; bases unmatched to any gene: 14. CDR1 SGHAT and CDR2 FQNNGV come from the germline V gene. The CDR3 extends over 19 amino acids. The CDR3 sequence is CASSPSGEGLKLAKNIQYF. The CDR3 DNA follows: TGTGCCAGCAGCCCTAGCGGGGAGGGCTTAAAACTAGCCAAAAACATTCAGTACTTC.

This clonotype appeared many times. V gene TRBV5-1 combines with J gene TRBJ2-1; no definite D call. Germline CDR1 is SGHRS and CDR2 is YFSETQ. The CDR3 is made up of 15 amino acids. V gave up 4 bases and J gave up 0 bases, with 11 bases separating them. CDR3 bases: TGCGCCAGCAGCCCCGGGCCCAGCTCCTACAATGAGCAGTTCTTC. Its translation is CASSPGPSSYNEQFF.

This clonotype was detected ten times or more. The genes are TRBV25-1 and TRBJ1-1; TRBD1 might be the D (5 bases). CDR3 length equals 17 residues. Trimming pared 0 bases from V and 4 bases from J, leaving 18 bases between. In germline, CDR1 is MGHDK, CDR2 SYGVNS. The CDR3 DNA is TGTGCCAGCAGTGAATATGGATACGGGGCGATGGGCACTGAAGCTTTCTTT. It encodes CASSEYGYGAMGTEAFF.

A few counts support this clonotype. The chain uses TRBV27 and TRBJ1-4, with 7 bases that match TRBD1. The CDR3 covers 15 residues. J was trimmed by 2 bases and V by 0 bases; bases with no gene match: 0. Germline V gives CDR1 MNHEY, CDR2 SMNVEV (reference sequence). The DNA of the CDR3 is TGTGCCAGCAGTTTATCCAGGGGGACTAATGAAAAACTGTTTTTT. This codes for CASSLSRGTNEKLFF.

This clonotype was seen only once. J is TRBJ2-4 and V is TRBV29-1, with D possibly matching TRBD1 (6 bases). CDR3 length: 11 residues. The ends were cut back, 3 bases at V and 9 bases at J, with 9 bases in the middle. CDR1 and CDR2 from the germline V gene are SQVTM and ANQGSEA. CDR3 amino acids: CSVEAGVIQYF. DNA for the CDR3: TGCAGCGTTGAGGCAGGGGTCATTCAGTACTTC.

This clonotype appeared many times. The V gene is TRBV18, the J gene TRBJ1-6, with TRBD1 matching 7 bases. The CDR3 has 15 amino acids. After removal of 2 bases from V and 7 bases from J, the junction contained 5 bases not matched to a gene. The germline gives CDR1 KGHSH, CDR2 LQKENI. This chain's CDR3 is CASSPSWTGNSPLHF. DNA for the CDR3: TGTGCCAGCTCACCATCCTGGACAGGCAATTCACCCCTCCACTTT. The full variable domain, rest sourced from reference TRBV18 and TRBJ1-6, is NAGVMQNPRHLVRRRGQEARLRCSPMKGHSHVYWYRQLPEEGLKFMVYLQKENIIDESGMPKERFSAEFPKEGPSILRIQQVVRGDSAAYFCASSPSWTGNSPLHFGNGTRLTVT.

In its sample, this clonotype was seen many times. V and J are TRBV4-1 and TRBJ2-3; possibly TRBD1 or TRBD2 for D (6 bases each). V was shortened by 0 bases and J by 2 bases, with 12 bases between the two germline ends. The CDR3 covers 16 residues. Germline V gene lookup returns CDR1 MGHRA and CDR2 YSYEKL. CDR3 DNA: TGCGCCAGCAGCCAAGATTCCGGGGGCACCACAGATACGCAGTATTTT. Amino acids: CASSQDSGGTTDTQYF.

This clonotype came up a few times. V is TRBV4-3 and J is TRBJ2-7, with TRBD1 identical over 7 bases. The CDR3 is 16 amino acids. Germline loops: CDR1 LGHNA, CDR2 YSLEER. V gave up 1 base and J gave up 3 bases; unmatched junction bases: 9. CDR3 DNA sequence: TGCGCCAGCAGCCAAGGGGCGACAGGGATCTTCTACGAGCAGTACTTC. This codes for CASSQGATGIFYEQYF.

This clonotype was observed at least ten times. This chain connects TRBV2 to TRBJ1-4, with D maybe TRBD1 (6 bases). The CDR3 has 16 residues. V was shortened by 7 bases and J by 8 bases, with 23 bases between the two germline ends. Per germline, CDR1 SNHLY and CDR2 FYNNEI. CDR3 sequence: CASKPSMGGHVEKLFF. The DNA of the CDR3 is TGTGCCAGCAAGCCCAGCATGGGGGGGCATGTCGAAAAACTGTTTTTT.

At least ten counts were recorded for this clonotype. The V and J genes are TRBV11-1 and TRBJ2-5; a possible D gene is TRBD1 (5 bases). Germline V gene data show CDR1 as SGHAT and CDR2 as FQDESV (reference sequence). This CDR3 contains 13 residues. V was pared by 3 bases and J by 4 bases, with 9 bases between. The CDR3 protein is CASSLGPGETQYF. CDR3 in DNA: TGTGCCAGCAGCTTGGGGCCAGGAGAGACCCAGTACTTC.

The V gene is TRBV28, the J gene TRBJ2-4, with D perhaps matching TRBD2 (5 bases). Germline CDR1 and CDR2: MDHEN and SYDVKM. V was clipped by 2 bases and J by 3 bases, with 20 bases between them. There are 18 residues in the CDR3. This CDR3 is CASSLGGGLAALKNIQYF. The CDR3 DNA reads TGTGCCAGCAGTTTAGGTGGCGGGCTGGCCGCCCTCAAAAACATTCAGTACTTC.

The gene calls are TRBV20-1 and TRBJ2-5; 7 positions agree with TRBD2. The V gene end was trimmed by 1 base and the J gene end by 3 bases; junction bases not matched to a gene: 14. The CDR3 is 17 residues long. CDR1 and CDR2 from the germline V gene are DFQATT and SNEGSKA (reference sequence). This chain's CDR3 is CSARGFVKSGDEETQYF. CDR3 DNA: TGCAGTGCTAGAGGGTTTGTAAAAAGCGGGGACGAAGAGACCCAGTACTTC.

The sample holds a few counts of this clonotype. V and J are TRBV30 and TRBJ1-2; no firm D call. Germline V lookup: CDR1 GTSNPN, CDR2 SVGIG (reference sequence). The CDR3 spans 14 residues. V lost 2 bases and J 4 bases, leaving 14 bases between the germline ends. CDR3 loop: CAWSPPRASYGYTF. The CDR3, as DNA: TGTGCCTGGAGTCCCCCACGGGCGAGCTATGGCTACACCTTC.

This clonotype was detected ten times or more. The gene calls are TRBV28 and TRBJ1-2; D is possibly TRBD1 (6 bases). The germline V gene has CDR1 MDHEN and CDR2 SYDVKM. The CDR3 runs 14 residues. V was pared by 3 bases and J by 4 bases, with 12 bases between. For the CDR3, the DNA is TGTGCCAGCAGTTTTTCAGGGGCCGGCTATGGCTACACCTTC. Translating it yields CASSFSGAGYGYTF.

The chain is built from TRBV29-1 and TRBJ2-1; D is unresolved. The germline CDR1 and CDR2 sequences are SQVTM and ANQGSEA. The CDR3 length is 12 residues. V lost 3 bases and J lost 7, with 10 bases in between. The CDR3: CSVDPQGNEQFF. CDR3 nucleotides: TGCAGCGTTGACCCTCAAGGGAATGAGCAGTTCTTC.

This clonotype was observed many times. The chain recombines TRBV13 with TRBJ2-2; TRBD2 aligns across 9 bases. The CDR3 spans 15 residues. The V gene's germline CDR1 is PRHDT and CDR2 FYEKMQ (reference sequence). The junction had 7 bases not matched to a gene; V was cut back by 6 bases and J by 5 bases. CDR3 sequence: CASRISGSGTGELFF. The DNA for the CDR3 is TGTGCCAGCAGAATTAGCGGGAGTGGTACCGGGGAGCTGTTTTTT. Variable domain in full (rest from reference TRBV13 and TRBJ2-2): AAGVIQSPRHLIKEKRETATLKCYPIPRHDTVYWYQQGPGQDPQFLISFYEKMQSDKGSIPDRFSAQQFSDYHSELNMSSLELGDSALYFCASRISGSGTGELFFGEGSRLTVL.

This clonotype was observed at least ten times. The gene calls are TRBV30 and TRBJ2-7, with D possibly matching TRBD2 (5 bases). This CDR3 has 14 amino acids. The germline V and J ends were trimmed by 1 base and 3 bases, with 13 bases remaining between them. Germline assignment: CDR1 GTSNPN and CDR2 SVGIG (reference sequence). The CDR3 here is CAWSAPRGIYEQYF. The CDR3 DNA reads as TGTGCCTGGAGTGCCCCGCGAGGGATCTACGAGCAGTACTTC.

This clonotype has ten or more counts. The rearrangement joins TRBV7-2 to TRBJ1-5; D gene uncertain. V dropped 3 bases and J dropped 0 bases, with 6 bases sitting between them. This CDR3 contains 14 residues. Germline V lookup: CDR1 SGHTA, CDR2 FQGNSA. The CDR3 DNA follows: TGTGCCAGCAGCTTTATGTATAGCAATCAGCCCCAGCATTTT. It codes for CASSFMYSNQPQHF.

This clonotype has at least ten counts. V gene TRBV7-2 combines with J gene TRBJ1-1, with a tentative D call TRBD1 (5 bases). V was cut by 2 bases and J by 1 base, with 8 bases left in between. The germline V gene has CDR1 SGHTA and CDR2 FQGNSA. The CDR3 loop spans 14 amino acids. The DNA for the CDR3 is TGTGCCAGCAGCTTAAATCAGGGGAACACTGAAGCTTTCTTT. Translation gives CASSLNQGNTEAFF. Full variable domain (outside the CDR3, taken from reference TRBV7-2 and TRBJ1-1): GAGVSQSPSNKVTEKGKDVELRCDPISGHTALYWYRQSLGQGLEFLIYFQGNSAPDKSGLPSDRFSAERTGGSVSTLTIQRTQQEDSAVYLCASSLNQGNTEAFFGQGTRLTVV.

The sample holds many counts of this clonotype. The V gene is TRBV4-3, the J gene TRBJ2-1; D is perhaps TRBD1 or TRBD2 (5 bases each). Germline CDR1 and CDR2: LGHNA and YSLEER. There are 16 residues in the CDR3. The V end was cut by 3 bases, the J end by 0 bases, with 12 bases between. CDR3 nucleotides: TGCGCCAGCAGCCATTGGGACGTAAACTCCTACAATGAGCAGTTCTTC. Its protein is CASSHWDVNSYNEQFF.